These 11 T cell receptor beta chains were all obtained from the same sample, sequenced in a study of blood T cell repertoires in COVID-19. This table comes from immunoSEQ multiplex PCR, and its TCRdb copy is limited to in-frame clones, with some not included. The sample records 60,000 or so clones, almost 85% being singletons. The sample comprised peripheral blood. The receptors were sampled from a human donor in a cohort sampled during active COVID-19.

CDR3 region: CAWSGKAGGPTDTQYF. The CDR3 DNA reads as TGTGCCTGGAGTGGGAAAGCGGGGGGGCCCACAGATACGCAGTATTTT. V is TRBV30 and J is TRBJ2-3; 10 positions agree with TRBD2. The germline CDR1 and CDR2 sequences are GTSNPN and SVGIG (reference sequence). The J segment lost 2 bases and the V segment lost 1 base, leaving 6 bases of the junction unmatched. The CDR3 is made up of 16 amino acids.

This clone was counted once. The rearrangement joins TRBV19 to TRBJ2-5; D might be TRBD2 (5 bases). V shed 6 bases and J shed 1 base, with 12 bases lying between them. Germline CDR1 is LNHDA and CDR2 is SQIVND (reference sequence). The CDR3 spans 14 residues. CDR3 sequence (DNA): TGTGCCAGTAGCCCCGGGGAGCGCCAAGAGACCCAGTACTTC. This translates into CASSPGERQETQYF.

J is TRBJ2-2 and V is TRBV29-1; 7 positions agree with TRBD1. Looked up from germline, CDR1 is SQVTM and CDR2 is ANQGSEA. The CDR3 is 12 residues long. The junction had 0 bases not matched to a gene; V was cut back by 0 bases and J by 8 bases. CDR3 nucleotide sequence: TGCAGCGTTGAAGAACAGGGGGGGGAGCTGTTTTTT. It specifies CSVEEQGGELFF.

The chain combines TRBV2 with TRBJ2-5; TRBD2 might be the D (6 bases). Germline values: CDR1 SNHLY, CDR2 FYNNEI. The CDR3 length is 12 residues. The ends were cut back, 7 bases at V and 7 bases at J, with 13 bases in the middle. CDR3 coding DNA: TGTGCCAGCACCCCGGGAGAGCGGACCCAGTACTTC. Amino acids: CASTPGERTQYF.

Only a few counts were recorded for this clone. The chain couples TRBV2 to TRBJ1-5; TRBD1 is a possible D gene (6 bases). V lost 1 base and J lost 7, with 11 bases in between. Germline-derived CDR1 and CDR2 are SNHLY and FYNNEI. This CDR3 region has 14 residues. The CDR3 coding sequence is TGTGCCAGCAGTGAAGACAGGGTAGGACAGCCCCAGCATTTT. Protein sequence: CASSEDRVGQPQHF.

Only one count was recorded for this clone. This CDR3 reads CASNFQRSTGELFF. Here the CDR3 DNA reads TGTGCCAGCAACTTCCAGCGCTCCACCGGGGAGCTGTTTTTT. The chain is built from TRBV6-6 and TRBJ2-2, with D uncertain. The V gene lost 7 bases and the J gene lost 4 bases, with 13 bases spanning the gap. The CDR3 runs to 14 residues. CDR1 is MNHNY, CDR2 SVGAGI, per germline (reference sequence).

The count of this clone is one. J is TRBJ1-1 and V is TRBV10-3; tentatively, D is TRBD1 (6 bases). Between the trimmed V and J ends, which lost 6 bases and 1 base, there was a span of 9 bases. Germline V gene lookup returns CDR1 ENHRY and CDR2 SYGVKD. CDR3 size: 13 residues. CDR3 loop: CAISPDRNTEAFF. CDR3 nucleotides: TGTGCCATCAGCCCGGACAGGAACACTGAAGCTTTCTTT.

The chain combines TRBV4-3 with TRBJ1-2, with 7 bases identical to TRBD1. The trim removed 0 bases at V and 4 bases at J, leaving 8 bases unmatched. This CDR3 spans 16 amino acids. Looked up from germline, CDR1 is LGHNA and CDR2 is YSLEER. This CDR3 reads CASSQEEWTGAYGYTF. In DNA form, the CDR3 reads TGCGCCAGCAGCCAAGAAGAATGGACAGGAGCCTATGGCTACACCTTC.

V usage is TRBV9 and J usage is TRBJ2-2; TRBD1 is a possible D gene (5 bases). V was pared by 0 bases and J by 5 bases, with 8 bases between. This CDR3 is built from 14 residues. Looked up from germline, CDR1 is SGDLS and CDR2 is YYNGEE. CDR3 nucleotide sequence: TGTGCCAGCAGCGTAGAGCAGGGAACCGGGGAGCTGTTTTTT. Encoded protein: CASSVEQGTGELFF.

This clone was counted once. The chain carries TRBV4-3 and TRBJ1-1; TRBD1 is a possible D gene (5 bases). The CDR3 totals 13 residues. Per germline, CDR1 LGHNA and CDR2 YSLEER. The ends were cut back, 4 bases at V and 7 bases at J, with 13 bases in the middle. CDR3 residues: CASSRTGSSEAFF. For the CDR3, the DNA is TGCGCCAGCAGCCGTACAGGTTCGAGTGAAGCTTTCTTT.

The gene calls are TRBV6-2 or TRBV6-3 and TRBJ2-7; D perhaps matches TRBD1 (5 bases). The CDR3 contains 15 residues. V lost 5 bases and J lost 4, with 18 bases in between. Germline values: CDR1 MNHEY, CDR2 SVGEGT. Here the CDR3 reads CASSTRKGDRYEQYF. DNA for the CDR3: TGTGCCAGCAGTACCCGTAAAGGGGATAGGTACGAGCAGTACTTC.